This T cell receptor beta chain originates from a study of brain metastases from non-small cell lung cancer. Study results and limitations: Compared with primary tumors, brain metastases showed less T-cell infiltration. T-cell clones appeared expanded in around 61% of brain metastases relative to matched primary tumors. Paired brain metastases and primary tumors largely shared TCR repertoires.

The V end was cut by 2 bases, the J end by 5 bases, with 15 bases between. CDR3 size: 15 residues. The germline CDR1 and CDR2 sequences are SGHTA and FQGNSA. About this clone: The antigen remains undetermined.

This table comes from immunoSEQ multiplex PCR, and its TCRdb copy is limited to in-frame clones, with some not included. This table holds some 6,000 clones, roughly 80% found once. The chain links TRBV7-2 to TRBJ1-1, with no clear D. Sequences were obtained from primary lung tumor tissue. This TCR was recovered from a donor aged 40 or over with non-small cell lung cancer. This CDR3 reads CASSLNAGVYTEAFF. The CDR3 DNA sequence: TGTGCCAGCAGCTTAAACGCCGGGGTTTATACTGAAGCTTTCTTT.